This T cell receptor (beta chain) was documented in a study of regulatory T cells in long-lasting Graves disease. Time point given: newly diagnosed GD, antithyroid drugs for less than 3 months. Preparation of the TCR library used RNA extracted from PBMCs. Per the germline V gene, CDR1 is MNHNS and CDR2 is SASEGT. Trimming took off 6 bases at V and 5 bases at J, with 16 bases between the two ends. CDR3 length: 15 amino acids. In building TCR beta libraries, iRepertoire HTBI primers were used together with Arm-PCR of CDR3 regions. Using its own MiXCR run on the multiplex PCR reads, TCRdb lists one record per CDR3 protein. The data show about 520,000 distinct CDR3 sequences, 9.5% to 15% seen once. The same data also went into a second study, on T cells in Graves' hyperthyroidism and ophthalmopathy. According to that study: Reasons for excluding patients were uncontrolled infection, other autoimmune disease, pregnancy or lactation.

The TCR originated in a woman in her thirties with Graves disease. The sequences come from peripheral blood mononuclear cells (PBMCs), collected at new diagnosis, from a patient treated with antithyroid drugs. The V call is TRBV6-1, the J call TRBJ1-4; possibly TRBD1 for D (5 bases). Written as DNA, the CDR3 is TGTGCCAGCAGCCCATGGGGGACCGACAATGAAAAACTGTTTTTT. The encoded protein is CASSPWGTDNEKLFF.